The clone carrying this TCR beta chain appeared a few times. The sample originates from a study of patients and donors after allogeneic stem cell transplantation. The CDR3 has 15 residues. The V end lost 0 bases, the J end lost 6 bases, and 13 bases lay between the germline ends. CDR1 and CDR2 from the germline V gene are SGDLS and YYNGEE. MiXCR, applied by TCRdb to the RT-PCR reads, yields one record per CDR3 protein. The data show about 90,000 distinct CDR3 sequences, with around 48% seen just once and under 70% held by the top ten. The receptor was derived from a human donor who was either an allogeneic HSCT recipient or a stem cell or donor lymphocyte infusion donor (not recorded which). It is not recorded whose cells these are; they may come from a transplant donor. This chain links TRBV9 with TRBJ2-1, with a weak D call TRBD2 (7 bases). Input material: blood, either unsorted or a sorted T cell fraction (not recorded which). CDR3 coding DNA: TGTGCCAGCAGCGTAGGCGGGGGCGTTGGCAATGAGCAGTTCTTC. Translated: CASSVGGGVGNEQFF.